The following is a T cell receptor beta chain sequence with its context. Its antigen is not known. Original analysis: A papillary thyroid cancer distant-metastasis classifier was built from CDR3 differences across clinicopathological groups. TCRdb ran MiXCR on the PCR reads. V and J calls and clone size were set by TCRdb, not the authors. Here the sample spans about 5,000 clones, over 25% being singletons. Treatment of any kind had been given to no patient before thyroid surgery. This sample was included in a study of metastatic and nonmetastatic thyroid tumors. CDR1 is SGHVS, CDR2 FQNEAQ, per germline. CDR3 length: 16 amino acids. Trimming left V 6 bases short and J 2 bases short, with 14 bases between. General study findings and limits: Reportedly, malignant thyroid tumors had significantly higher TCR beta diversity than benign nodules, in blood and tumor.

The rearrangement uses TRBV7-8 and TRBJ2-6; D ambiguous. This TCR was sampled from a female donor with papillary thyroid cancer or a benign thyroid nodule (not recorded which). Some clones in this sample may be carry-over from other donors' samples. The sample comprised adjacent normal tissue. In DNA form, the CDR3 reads TGTGCCAGCAGTCCCTGGAGTATGACTGGGGCCAACGTCCTGACTTTC. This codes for CASSPWSMTGANVLTF.